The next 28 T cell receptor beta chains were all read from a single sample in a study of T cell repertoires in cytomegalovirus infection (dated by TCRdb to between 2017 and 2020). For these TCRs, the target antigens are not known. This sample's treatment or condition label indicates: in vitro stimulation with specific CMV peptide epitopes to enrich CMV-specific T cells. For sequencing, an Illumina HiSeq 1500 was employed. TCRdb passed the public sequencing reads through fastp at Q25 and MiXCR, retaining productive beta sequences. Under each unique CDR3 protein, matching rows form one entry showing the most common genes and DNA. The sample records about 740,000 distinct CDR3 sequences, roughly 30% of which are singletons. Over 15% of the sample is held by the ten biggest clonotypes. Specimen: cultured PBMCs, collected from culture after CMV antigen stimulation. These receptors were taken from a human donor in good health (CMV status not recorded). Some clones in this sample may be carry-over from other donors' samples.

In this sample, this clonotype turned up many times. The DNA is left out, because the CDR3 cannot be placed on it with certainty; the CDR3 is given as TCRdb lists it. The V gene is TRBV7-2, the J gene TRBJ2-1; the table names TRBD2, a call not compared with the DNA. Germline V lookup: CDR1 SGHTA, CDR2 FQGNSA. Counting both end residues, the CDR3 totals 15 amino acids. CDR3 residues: CASSLAWGGGSFMFF.

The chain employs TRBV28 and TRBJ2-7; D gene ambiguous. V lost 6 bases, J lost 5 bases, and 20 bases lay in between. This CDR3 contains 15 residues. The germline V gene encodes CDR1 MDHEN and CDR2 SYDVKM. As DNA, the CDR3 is TGTGCCAGCAGATACGCTACCGTCCAGAGGCACGAGCAGTACTTC. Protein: CASRYATVQRHEQYF.

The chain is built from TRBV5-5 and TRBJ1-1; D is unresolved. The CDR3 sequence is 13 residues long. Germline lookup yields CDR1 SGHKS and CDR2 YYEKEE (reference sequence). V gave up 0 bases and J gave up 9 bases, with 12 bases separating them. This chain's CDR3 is CASSLADTAKAFF. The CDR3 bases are TGTGCCAGCAGCTTGGCCGACACGGCGAAAGCTTTCTTT.

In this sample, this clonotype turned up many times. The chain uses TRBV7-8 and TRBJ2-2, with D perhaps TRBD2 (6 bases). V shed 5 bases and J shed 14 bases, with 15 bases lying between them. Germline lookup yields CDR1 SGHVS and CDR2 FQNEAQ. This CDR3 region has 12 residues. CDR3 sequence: CASSQAGGILFF. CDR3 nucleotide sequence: TGTGCCAGCAGCCAAGCGGGTGGTATCCTGTTTTTT.

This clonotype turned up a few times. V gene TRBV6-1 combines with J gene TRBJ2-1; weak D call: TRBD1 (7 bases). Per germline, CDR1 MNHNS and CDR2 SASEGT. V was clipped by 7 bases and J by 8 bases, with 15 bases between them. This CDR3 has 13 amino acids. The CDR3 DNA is TGTGCCAGCAAGGAGGGGGCGCCCCATGAGCAGTTCTTC. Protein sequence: CASKEGAPHEQFF.

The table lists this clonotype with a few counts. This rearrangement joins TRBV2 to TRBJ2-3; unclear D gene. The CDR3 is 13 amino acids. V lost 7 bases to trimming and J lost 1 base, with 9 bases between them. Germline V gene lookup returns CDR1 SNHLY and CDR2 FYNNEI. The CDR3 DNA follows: TGTGCCAGCATCCTACCTCGCACAGATACGCAGTATTTT. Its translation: CASILPRTDTQYF.

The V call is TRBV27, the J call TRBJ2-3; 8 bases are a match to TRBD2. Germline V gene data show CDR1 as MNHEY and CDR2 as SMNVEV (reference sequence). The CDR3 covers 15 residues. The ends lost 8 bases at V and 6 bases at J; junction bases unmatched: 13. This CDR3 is CASRLAREGPDTQYF. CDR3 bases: TGTGCCAGCCGTCTTGCCCGGGAGGGCCCGGATACGCAGTATTTT.

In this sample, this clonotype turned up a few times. The CDR3 coding sequence is TGTGCCAGCAGTGATCGGGACCCCAGCCGGTCACCCCTCCACTTT. It yields the protein CASSDRDPSRSPLHF. This rearrangement joins TRBV2 to TRBJ1-6; D might be TRBD1 (5 bases). V was trimmed by 3 bases and J by 10 bases, leaving 16 bases between them. CDR1 is SNHLY and CDR2 is FYNNEI in the germline V gene. The CDR3 spans 15 residues.

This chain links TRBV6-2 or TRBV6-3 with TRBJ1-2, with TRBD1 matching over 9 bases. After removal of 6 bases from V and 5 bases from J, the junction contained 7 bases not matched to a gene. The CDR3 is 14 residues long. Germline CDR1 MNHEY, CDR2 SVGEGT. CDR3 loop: CASSSNRGLYGYTF. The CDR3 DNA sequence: TGTGCCAGCAGCTCCAACAGGGGGCTTTATGGCTACACCTTC.

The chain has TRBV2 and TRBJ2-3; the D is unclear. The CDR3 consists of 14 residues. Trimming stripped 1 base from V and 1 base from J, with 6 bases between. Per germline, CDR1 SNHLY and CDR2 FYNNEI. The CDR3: CASSEEVGTDTQYF. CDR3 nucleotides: TGTGCCAGCAGTGAAGAGGTAGGCACAGATACGCAGTATTTT.

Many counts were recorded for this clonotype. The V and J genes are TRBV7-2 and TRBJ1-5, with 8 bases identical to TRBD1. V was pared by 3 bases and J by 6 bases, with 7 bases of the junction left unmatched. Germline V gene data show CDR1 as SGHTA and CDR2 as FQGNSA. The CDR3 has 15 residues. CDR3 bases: TGTGCCAGCAGCTTGGACAGGGAAGGCAGTCAGCCCCAGCATTTT. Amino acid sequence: CASSLDREGSQPQHF.

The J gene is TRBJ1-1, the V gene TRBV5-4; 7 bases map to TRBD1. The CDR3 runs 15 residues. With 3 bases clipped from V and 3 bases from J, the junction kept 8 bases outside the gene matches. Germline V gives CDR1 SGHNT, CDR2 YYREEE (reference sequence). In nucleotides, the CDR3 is TGTGCCAGCAGCTACCTACAGGGGTCGTACACTGAAGCTTTCTTT. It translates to CASSYLQGSYTEAFF.

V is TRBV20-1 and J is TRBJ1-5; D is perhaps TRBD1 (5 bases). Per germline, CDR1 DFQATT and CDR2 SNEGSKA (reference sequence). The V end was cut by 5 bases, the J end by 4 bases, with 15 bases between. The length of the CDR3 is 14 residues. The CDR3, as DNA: TGCAGTGCTTCACAGACAGCACTTAATCAGCCCCAGCATTTT. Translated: CSASQTALNQPQHF.

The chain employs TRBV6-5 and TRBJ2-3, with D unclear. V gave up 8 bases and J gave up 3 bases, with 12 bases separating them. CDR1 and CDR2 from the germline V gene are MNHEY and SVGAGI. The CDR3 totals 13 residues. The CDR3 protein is CASLNLVTDTQYF. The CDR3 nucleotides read TGTGCCAGCCTTAATTTGGTTACAGATACGCAGTATTTT.

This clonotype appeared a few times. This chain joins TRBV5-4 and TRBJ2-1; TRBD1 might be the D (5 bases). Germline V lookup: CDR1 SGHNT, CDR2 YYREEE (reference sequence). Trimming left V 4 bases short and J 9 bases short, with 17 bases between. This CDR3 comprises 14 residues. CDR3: CASSKTSGRTEQFF. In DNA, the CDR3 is TGTGCCAGCAGCAAAACATCAGGGCGTACTGAGCAGTTCTTC.

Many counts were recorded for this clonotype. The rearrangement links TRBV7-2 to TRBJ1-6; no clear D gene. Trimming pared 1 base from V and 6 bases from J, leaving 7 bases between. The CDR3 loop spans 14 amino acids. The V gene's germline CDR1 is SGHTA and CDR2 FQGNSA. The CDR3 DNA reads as TGTGCCAGCAGCTTAGACACAGTTAATTCACCCCTCCACTTT. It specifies CASSLDTVNSPLHF.

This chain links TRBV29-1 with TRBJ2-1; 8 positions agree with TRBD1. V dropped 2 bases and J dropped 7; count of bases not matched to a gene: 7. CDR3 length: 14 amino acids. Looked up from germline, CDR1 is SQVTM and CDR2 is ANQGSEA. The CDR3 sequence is CSVEYGQGANEQFF. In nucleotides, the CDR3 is TGCAGCGTTGAATATGGGCAGGGGGCAAATGAGCAGTTCTTC.

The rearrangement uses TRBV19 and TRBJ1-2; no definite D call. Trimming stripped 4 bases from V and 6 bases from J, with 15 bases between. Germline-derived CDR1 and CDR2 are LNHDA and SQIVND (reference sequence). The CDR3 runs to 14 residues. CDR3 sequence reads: CASSTRPVGDGYTF. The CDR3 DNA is TGTGCCAGTAGTACGCGCCCGGTTGGGGATGGCTACACCTTC.

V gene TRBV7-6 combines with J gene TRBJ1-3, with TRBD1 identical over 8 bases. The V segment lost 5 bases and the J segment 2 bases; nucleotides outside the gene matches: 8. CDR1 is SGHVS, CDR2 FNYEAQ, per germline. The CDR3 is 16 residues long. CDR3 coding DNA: TGTGCCAGCAGCAGCTGGACAGGGCCCCCTGGAAACACCATATATTTT. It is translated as CASSSWTGPPGNTIYF.

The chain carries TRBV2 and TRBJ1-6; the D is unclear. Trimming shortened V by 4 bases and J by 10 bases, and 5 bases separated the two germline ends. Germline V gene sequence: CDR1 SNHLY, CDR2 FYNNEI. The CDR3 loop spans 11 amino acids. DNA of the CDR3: TGTGCCAGCAGTGTGGAATCACCCCTCCACTTT. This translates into CASSVESPLHF.

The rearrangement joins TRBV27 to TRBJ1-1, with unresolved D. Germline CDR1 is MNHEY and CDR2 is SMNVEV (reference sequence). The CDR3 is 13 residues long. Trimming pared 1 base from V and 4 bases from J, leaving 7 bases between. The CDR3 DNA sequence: TGTGCCAGCAGTTTATTTCCGAGCACTGAAGCTTTCTTT. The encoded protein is CASSLFPSTEAFF.

CDR3 bases: TGTGCCAGCAGCACCCTCGGGACAGGTTCCTACGAGCAGTACTTC. It specifies CASSTLGTGSYEQYF. The chain is built from TRBV11-2 and TRBJ2-7, with 8 bases lining up with TRBD1. Looked up from germline, CDR1 is SGHAT and CDR2 is FQNNGV. This CDR3 spans 15 amino acids. With 5 bases clipped from V and 1 base from J, the junction kept 7 bases outside the gene matches.

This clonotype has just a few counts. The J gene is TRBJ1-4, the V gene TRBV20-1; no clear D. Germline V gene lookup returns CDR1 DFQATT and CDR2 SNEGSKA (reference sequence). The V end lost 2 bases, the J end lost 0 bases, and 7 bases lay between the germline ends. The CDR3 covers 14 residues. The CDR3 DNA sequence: TGCAGTGCTAGAAAGACGGCAACTAATGAAAAACTGTTTTTT. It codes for CSARKTATNEKLFF.

CDR3 residues: CASSPLLGRGNSPLHF. CDR3 sequence (DNA): TGCGCCAGCAGTCCATTGTTGGGCAGGGGTAATTCACCCCTCCACTTT. The chain links TRBV5-1 to TRBJ1-6; TRBD1 is a possible D gene (6 bases). The CDR3 runs 16 residues. CDR1 is SGHRS, CDR2 YFSETQ, per germline. Trimming stripped 5 bases from V and 6 bases from J, with 18 bases between. The complete variable domain, with remaining parts taken from reference TRBV5-1 and TRBJ1-6, reads KAGVTQTPRYLIKTRGQQVTLSCSPISGHRSVSWYQQTPGQGLQFLFEYFSETQRNKGNFPGRFSGRQFSNSRSEMNVSTLELGDSALYLCASSPLLGRGNSPLHFGNGTRLTVT.

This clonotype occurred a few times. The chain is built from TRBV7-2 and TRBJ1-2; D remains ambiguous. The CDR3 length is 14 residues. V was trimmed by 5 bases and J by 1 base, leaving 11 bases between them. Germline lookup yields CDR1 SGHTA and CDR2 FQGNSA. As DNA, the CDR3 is TGTGCCAGCAGCCCAGTGAGGTATAACTATGGCTACACCTTC. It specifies CASSPVRYNYGYTF.

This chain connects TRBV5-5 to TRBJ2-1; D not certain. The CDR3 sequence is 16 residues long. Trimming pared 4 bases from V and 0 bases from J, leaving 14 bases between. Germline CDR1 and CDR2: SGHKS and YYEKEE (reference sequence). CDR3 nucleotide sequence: TGTGCCAGCAGCCTTCGAGTAGACGTCTCCTACAATGAGCAGTTCTTC. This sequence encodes CASSLRVDVSYNEQFF.

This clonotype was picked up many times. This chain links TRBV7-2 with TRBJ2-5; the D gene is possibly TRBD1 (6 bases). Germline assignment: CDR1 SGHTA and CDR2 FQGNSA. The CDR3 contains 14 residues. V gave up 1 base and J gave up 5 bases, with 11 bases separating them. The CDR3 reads CASSLGRGRETQYF. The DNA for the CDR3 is TGTGCCAGCAGCTTAGGCAGGGGTAGGGAGACCCAGTACTTC.

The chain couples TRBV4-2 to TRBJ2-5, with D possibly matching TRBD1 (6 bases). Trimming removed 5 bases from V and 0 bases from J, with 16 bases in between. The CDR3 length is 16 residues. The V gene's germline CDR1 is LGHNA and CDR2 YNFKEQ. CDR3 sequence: CASSEAGGQHQETQYF. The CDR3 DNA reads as TGTGCCAGCAGCGAAGCAGGAGGACAGCACCAAGAGACCCAGTACTTC.